These 31 T cell receptor beta chains share one sample of origin, sequenced in a study of T-cell reconstitution after alpha-beta-depleted transplantation in children. Library preparation (for TCRbeta) was performed with unique molecular identifiers. TCRdb re-derived calls from the PCR reads in MiXCR, one entry per CDR3 protein. The top ten hold approximately 5% of the sample, which has 750,000 to 950,000 distinct CDR3 sequences, approximately 15% seen once. The input for sequencing was PBMCs, mostly from graft donor cells, taken 360 days after TCRalphabeta/CD19-depleted stem cell transplant. The receptors derive from a male patient between 5 and 17 years old who had a stem cell transplant for acute lymphoblastic leukemia, so the T cells may come from the graft donor.

V usage is TRBV27 and J usage is TRBJ2-1; 10 bases agree with TRBD2. The ends lost 7 bases at V and 4 bases at J; junction bases unmatched: 7. The CDR3 has 15 amino acids. The germline V gene encodes CDR1 MNHEY and CDR2 SMNVEV (reference sequence). In DNA form, the CDR3 reads TGTGCCAGCACCTATAGCGGGAGGTTTTACAATGAGCAGTTCTTC. This sequence encodes CASTYSGRFYNEQFF.

As concerns this clonotype: A read error is possible here, since a much larger clone lies one base away. The CDR3 does not close with the conserved phenylalanine or tryptophan, likely indicating a read error. The rearrangement uses TRBV7-2 and TRBJ1-5; possible D gene TRBD1, 6 bases. This CDR3 has 13 residues. The V end lost 5 bases, the J end lost 6 bases, and 11 bases lay between the germline ends. The V gene's germline CDR1 is SGHTA and CDR2 FQGNSA. The CDR3 loop reads CASSPQGGQPQHC. Written as DNA, the CDR3 is TGTGCCAGCAGCCCACAGGGAGGTCAGCCCCAGCATTGT.

This chain connects TRBV10-3 to TRBJ2-3, with D hard to call. CDR1 and CDR2 from the germline V gene are ENHRY and SYGVKD. The CDR3 runs 14 residues. V lost 3 bases to trimming and J lost 3 bases, with 10 bases between them. The CDR3 bases are TGTGCCATCAGTGAACCTTTGGCGACAGATACGCAGTATTTT. Its protein is CAISEPLATDTQYF.

This clonotype was seen repeatedly, ten times or more. For the CDR3, the DNA is TGCGCCAGCAGCCAACTACTGTACACTGAAGCTTTCTTT. Its protein product is CASSQLLYTEAFF. This rearrangement joins TRBV4-1 to TRBJ1-1; D gene uncertain. V lost 2 bases and J 3 bases, leaving 7 bases between the germline ends. CDR1 is MGHRA and CDR2 is YSYEKL in the germline V gene. This CDR3 is built from 13 residues.

The sample holds many counts of this clonotype. This chain links TRBV2 with TRBJ2-1; D remains ambiguous. Germline CDR1 is SNHLY and CDR2 is FYNNEI. The CDR3 is 12 amino acids. Trimming shortened V by 7 bases and J by 6 bases, and 10 bases separated the two germline ends. The CDR3 spells CASKGGPNEQFF. CDR3 bases: TGTGCCAGCAAAGGCGGCCCCAATGAGCAGTTCTTC.

This clonotype was counted between two and nine times. This chain joins TRBV10-2 and TRBJ1-5, with no clear D. This CDR3 region has 13 residues. Germline V gene sequence: CDR1 WSHSY, CDR2 SAAADI. V was shortened by 7 bases and J by 3 bases, with 10 bases between the two germline ends. Here the CDR3 DNA reads TGCGCCAGCATAGCGGGTTCCAATCAGCCCCAGCATTTT. Translation gives CASIAGSNQPQHF.

This clonotype was picked up one time. The chain is built from TRBV20-1 and TRBJ2-5; TRBD1 is a possible D gene (7 bases). The ends were cut back, 2 bases at V and 5 bases at J, with 24 bases in the middle. Germline lookup yields CDR1 DFQATT and CDR2 SNEGSKA (reference sequence). This CDR3 is 17 amino acids long. In DNA form, the CDR3 reads TGCAGTGCTAGATCTCCTACAGGGCCGGAGGGGGCGGAGACCCAGTACTTC. Translating it yields CSARSPTGPEGAETQYF.

This clonotype was detected a few times. The J gene is TRBJ1-3, the V gene TRBV5-1; D not resolved. V was pared by 0 bases and J by 6 bases, with 10 bases between. Germline CDR1 SGHRS, CDR2 YFSETQ. The CDR3 is 14 amino acids. The CDR3 is CASSLVAGLNTIYF. CDR3 DNA: TGCGCCAGCAGCTTGGTGGCAGGACTAAACACCATATATTTT.

This clonotype was observed at least ten times. The gene calls are TRBV4-1 and TRBJ1-3, with D unresolved. Germline CDR1 reads MGHRA; CDR2 reads YSYEKL. The V end lost 1 base, the J end lost 0 bases, and 10 bases lay between the germline ends. CDR3 length equals 16 residues. The CDR3 protein is CASSQVRGSSGNTIYF. The CDR3 region has the DNA TGCGCCAGCAGCCAAGTTCGTGGGAGCTCTGGAAACACCATATATTTT.

This clonotype turned up a few times. The J gene is TRBJ2-1, the V gene TRBV15, with 9 bases fitting TRBD2. The germline gives CDR1 LNHNV, CDR2 YYDKDF (reference sequence). V gave up 7 bases and J gave up 2 bases; unmatched junction bases: 3. The length of the CDR3 is 14 residues. The DNA of the CDR3 is TGTGCCACCAAGCGGGAGGCCCCCTACAATGAGCAGTTCTTC. This gives the protein CATKREAPYNEQFF. Full variable domain (outside the CDR3, taken from reference TRBV15 and TRBJ2-1): DAMVIQNPRYQVTQFGKPVTLSCSQTLNHNVMYWYQQKSSQAPKLLFHYYDKDFNNEADTPDNFQSRRPNTSFCFLDIRSPGLGDTAMYLCATKREAPYNEQFFGPGTRLTVL.

This clonotype was counted at least ten times. The rearrangement links TRBV7-9 to TRBJ2-1, with D perhaps TRBD1 or TRBD2 (5 bases each). Germline CDR1 SEHNR, CDR2 FQNEAQ (reference sequence). The CDR3 covers 16 residues. Trimming removed 3 bases from V and 4 bases from J, with 16 bases in between. The CDR3 reads CASSFRDHGEYNEQFF. CDR3 coding DNA: TGTGCCAGCAGCTTTCGGGACCACGGAGAGTACAATGAGCAGTTCTTC.

The V gene is TRBV9, the J gene TRBJ2-7; D is unclear. The CDR3 loop spans 13 amino acids. V was trimmed by 4 bases and J by 2 bases, leaving 10 bases between them. Germline V gene sequence: CDR1 SGDLS, CDR2 YYNGEE. CDR3 bases: TGTGCCAGCAGCCCATATCCAACCTACGAGCAGTACTTC. Protein product: CASSPYPTYEQYF. Full variable domain (rest looked up from reference TRBV9 and TRBJ2-7): DSGVTQTPKHLITATGQRVTLRCSPRSGDLSVYWYQQSLDQGLQFLIQYYNGEERAKGNILERFSAQQFPDLHSELNLSSLELGDSALYFCASSPYPTYEQYFGPGTRLTVT.

This clonotype came up many times. This chain connects TRBV29-1 to TRBJ2-2; 8 positions match TRBD1. Germline CDR1 is SQVTM and CDR2 is ANQGSEA. This CDR3 contains 14 residues. V was pared by 5 bases and J by 3 bases, with 5 bases of the junction left unmatched. This CDR3 is CSVMDRADTGELFF. The DNA for the CDR3 is TGCAGCGTTATGGACAGGGCGGACACCGGGGAGCTGTTTTTT.

This clonotype was observed at least ten times. CDR3 region: CSALRTSGRAHEQFF. The CDR3 bases are TGCAGTGCTCTCAGGACTAGCGGGAGGGCCCATGAGCAGTTCTTC. V and J are TRBV20-1 and TRBJ2-1; 15 bases match TRBD2. V was clipped by 5 bases and J by 8 bases; unmatched bases: 7. CDR3 length equals 15 residues. CDR1 and CDR2 (germline): DFQATT, SNEGSKA (reference sequence).

The chain employs TRBV27 and TRBJ1-2, with 10 bases identical to TRBD1. Trimming took 3 bases from V and 4 from J; bases not matched to a gene: 2. The CDR3 contains 14 residues. The germline V gene encodes CDR1 MNHEY and CDR2 SMNVEV (reference sequence). The CDR3 region is CASSLTGGVYGYTF. CDR3 coding DNA: TGTGCCAGCAGTTTGACAGGGGGCGTCTATGGCTACACCTTC.

The rearrangement joins TRBV4-2 to TRBJ2-1; 7 bases are shared with TRBD2. V lost 4 bases, J lost 4 bases, and 7 bases stayed unmatched. This CDR3 has 15 amino acids. Germline V gene sequence: CDR1 LGHNA, CDR2 YNFKEQ. The CDR3 coding sequence is TGTGCCAGCAGCCGAAAGCGGGACCCTTACAATGAGCAGTTCTTC. It encodes CASSRKRDPYNEQFF.

This sequence joins TRBV6-2 or TRBV6-3 and TRBJ1-5; D might be TRBD1 (6 bases). Germline V gives CDR1 MNHEY, CDR2 SVGEGT. The V and J ends lost 0 bases and 1 base respectively, with 10 bases between them. The CDR3 has 16 residues. CDR3 region: CASSYSMQGSNQPQHF. CDR3 DNA: TGTGCCAGCAGTTACTCGATGCAGGGGAGCAATCAGCCCCAGCATTTT.

Comments on this clonotype: The germline gene is not matched at one end of the junction; a read error may be the cause. This rearrangement joins TRBV29-1 to TRBJ2-1, with a tentative D call TRBD2 (6 bases). Germline CDR1 SQVTM, CDR2 ANQGSEA. The CDR3 totals 11 residues. CDR3 sequence: CSVPQGLSSAF. The CDR3, as DNA: TGCAGCGTTCCCCAGGGACTCAGTAGCGCCTTC.

The chain links TRBV11-2 to TRBJ2-2; D perhaps matches TRBD1 (6 bases). Germline CDR1 is SGHAT and CDR2 is FQNNGV. Trimming left V 2 bases short and J 0 bases short, with 13 bases between. CDR3 size: 17 residues. The CDR3 nucleotides are TGTGCCAGCAGCTTATTAGACAGGCTCACGAACACCGGGGAGCTGTTTTTT. This gives the protein CASSLLDRLTNTGELFF.

This clonotype was counted between two and nine times. The rearrangement links TRBV7-2 to TRBJ1-5, with TRBD1 matching 9 bases. The CDR3 consists of 16 residues. From germline, CDR1 is SGHTA and CDR2 FQGNSA. V was clipped by 1 base and J by 6 bases; unmatched bases: 7. CDR3 bases: TGTGCCAGCAGCTTAGTTTTCGGACAGGGGAGTCAGCCCCAGCATTTT. Protein product: CASSLVFGQGSQPQHF.

This clonotype has at least ten counts. The genes are TRBV12-3 or TRBV12-4 and TRBJ2-3, with 9 positions matching TRBD2. This CDR3 comprises 15 residues. The V segment lost 3 bases and the J segment 9 bases; nucleotides outside the gene matches: 10. The CDR3 DNA reads as TGTGCCAGCAGTTTGCAGGGCGGGAGGGCCGACACGCAGTATTTT. Its protein product is CASSLQGGRADTQYF.

This clonotype has just a few counts. J is TRBJ2-1 and V is TRBV7-9; D is undetermined. The V and J ends lost 5 bases and 2 bases respectively, with 19 bases between them. Germline V gene lookup returns CDR1 SEHNR and CDR2 FQNEAQ (reference sequence). The CDR3 loop spans 17 amino acids. CDR3 residues: CASSPNPPSRAYNEQFF. CDR3 DNA: TGTGCCAGCAGCCCGAACCCTCCGAGCAGAGCCTACAATGAGCAGTTCTTC.

This clonotype appeared a few times. This rearrangement joins TRBV12-3 or TRBV12-4 to TRBJ2-5; possibly TRBD2 for D (5 bases). The CDR3 has 15 amino acids. V was cut by 2 bases and J by 2 bases, with 12 bases left in between. Here the CDR3 DNA reads TGTGCCAGCAGTTTAAATCGCGGGCAGCAAGAGACCCAGTACTTC. Translated: CASSLNRGQQETQYF.

The chain is built from TRBV27 and TRBJ2-5; D may match TRBD1 or TRBD2 (5 bases each). Per the germline V gene, CDR1 is MNHEY and CDR2 is SMNVEV (reference sequence). Trimming removed 6 bases at V and 5 bases at J, with 19 bases between. The CDR3 runs to 15 residues. CDR3: CASSPSFRDDETQYF. The CDR3 nucleotides are TGTGCCAGCAGCCCCTCCTTCCGGGACGACGAGACCCAGTACTTC.

This clonotype was detected ten times or more. This chain connects TRBV3-1 to TRBJ1-1, with 7 bases lining up with TRBD1. The CDR3 totals 13 residues. V was clipped by 4 bases and J by 6 bases; unmatched bases: 5. CDR1 is LGHDT, CDR2 YNNKEL, per germline (reference sequence). CDR3 in amino acids: CASSPLDRAEAFF. CDR3 DNA sequence: TGTGCCAGCAGCCCCCTAGACAGGGCTGAAGCTTTCTTT. The full variable domain, with the rest looked up from reference TRBV3-1 and TRBJ1-1, is DTAVSQTPKYLVTQMGNDKSIKCEQNLGHDTMYWYKQDSKKFLKIMFSYNNKELIINETVPNRFSPKSPDKAHLNLHINSLELGDSAVYFCASSPLDRAEAFFGQGTRLTVV.

Concerning this clonotype: One junction end does not reproduce the germline sequence, and a read error may be involved. The chain links TRBV2 to TRBJ2-1; TRBD2 matches at 10 bases. From germline, CDR1 is SNHLY and CDR2 FYNNEI. CDR3 length: 12 amino acids. The CDR3 region is CASRDSGTSDIF. DNA of the CDR3: TGTGCCAGCAGAGATTCCGGGACTAGCGATATTTTC.

This clonotype has only a few counts. This rearrangement joins TRBV7-9 to TRBJ2-1; D remains unclear. The V and J ends lost 3 bases and 13 bases respectively, with 16 bases between them. Germline lookup yields CDR1 SEHNR and CDR2 FQNEAQ (reference sequence). The CDR3 loop spans 13 amino acids. The CDR3 loop is CASSFETEQIQFF. The CDR3 DNA is TGTGCCAGCAGCTTTGAGACGGAACAAATCCAGTTCTTC. The full variable domain, with the rest looked up from reference TRBV7-9 and TRBJ2-1, is DTGVSQNPRHKITKRGQNVTFRCDPISEHNRLYWYRQTLGQGPEFLTYFQNEAQLEKSRLLSDRFSAERPKGSFSTLEIQRTEQGDSAMYLCASSFETEQIQFFGPGTRLTVL.

V and J are TRBV20-1 and TRBJ1-6, with D unresolved. Trimming shortened V by 5 bases and J by 7 bases, and 12 bases separated the two germline ends. In germline, CDR1 is DFQATT, CDR2 SNEGSKA (reference sequence). This CDR3 has 13 residues. The CDR3 sequence: CSAYRTENSPLHF. CDR3 nucleotides: TGCAGTGCTTACCGGACGGAAAATTCACCCCTCCACTTT.

The chain has TRBV2 and TRBJ2-7; a weak D match, TRBD1 (5 bases). V gave up 0 bases and J gave up 1 base, with 7 bases separating them. This CDR3 contains 14 residues. CDR1 is SNHLY and CDR2 is FYNNEI in the germline V gene. CDR3 nucleotide sequence: TGTGCCAGCAGTGAAGCAGGGGTGTCCTACGAGCAGTACTTC. This translates into CASSEAGVSYEQYF.

The chain joins TRBV7-9 to TRBJ2-2, with 7 bases identical to TRBD1. V lost 3 bases to trimming and J lost 5 bases; unmatched junction nucleotides: 6. Germline values: CDR1 SEHNR, CDR2 FQNEAQ (reference sequence). The CDR3 loop spans 15 amino acids. The CDR3 bases are TGTGCCAGCAGCTTCCCGGCAGGGGGAACCGGGGAGCTGTTTTTT. It specifies CASSFPAGGTGELFF.

This clonotype has a handful of counts. J is TRBJ1-6 and V is TRBV12-3 or TRBV12-4, with 11 nucleotides matching TRBD1. The CDR3 spans 15 residues. J lost 9 bases, V lost 4 bases, and 5 bases had no gene match. CDR3 sequence reads: CASSSRDRGVSPLHF. The CDR3 DNA sequence: TGTGCCAGCAGTTCCCGGGACAGGGGGGTTTCACCCCTCCACTTT.